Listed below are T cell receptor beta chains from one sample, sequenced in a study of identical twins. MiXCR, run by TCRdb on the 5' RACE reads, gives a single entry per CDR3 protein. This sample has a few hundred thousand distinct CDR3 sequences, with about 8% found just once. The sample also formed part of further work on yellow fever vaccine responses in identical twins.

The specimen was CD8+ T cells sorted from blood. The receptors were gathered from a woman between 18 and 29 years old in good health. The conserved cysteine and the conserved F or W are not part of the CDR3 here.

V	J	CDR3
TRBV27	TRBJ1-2	ASSLGGNHGYT
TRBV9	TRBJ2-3	ASSVDLLGTDTQY
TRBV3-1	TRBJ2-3	ASSQDLPPPSTDTQY
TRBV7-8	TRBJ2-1	ASSPSRGGRTYNEQF
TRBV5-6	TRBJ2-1	ASSLAPGSSGQF
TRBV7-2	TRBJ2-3	ASSLMADTQY
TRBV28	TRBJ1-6	ASSSPKTDTYSPLH
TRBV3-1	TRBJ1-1	ASSQVLTMNTEAF
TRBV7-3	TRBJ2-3	ASSPLLAGGQGTQY
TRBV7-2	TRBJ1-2	ASSLGGLSYGYT
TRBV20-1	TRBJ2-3	SASSFITSQSDTQY
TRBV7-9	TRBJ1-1	ASSPPDTEAF
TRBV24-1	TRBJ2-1	ATSPGTSGPNEQF
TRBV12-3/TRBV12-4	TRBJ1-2	ASSHGTGTYGYT
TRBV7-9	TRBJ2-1	ASSFFAGGTNEQF
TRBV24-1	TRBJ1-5	ATSVHGQGNQPQH
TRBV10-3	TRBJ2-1	AISTSGGENEQF
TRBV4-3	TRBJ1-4	ASSQDGTLATNEKLF
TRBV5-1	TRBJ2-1	ASRTGGNEQF
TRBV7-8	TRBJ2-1	ASSVTLSGLAGHEQF
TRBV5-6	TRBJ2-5	ASSDDRDGRTQY
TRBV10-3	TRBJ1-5	AIRETEYSNQPQH
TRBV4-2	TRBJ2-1	ASSQDRSGDGNEQF
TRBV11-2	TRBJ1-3	ASSLGLAGQD
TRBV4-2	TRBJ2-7	ASSQIGREQY
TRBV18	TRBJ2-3	ASSPTAGTDTQY
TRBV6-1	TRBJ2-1	ASSEGGWVPYNEQF
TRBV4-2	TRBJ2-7	ASSQDETGSYEQY
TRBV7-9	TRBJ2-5	ASSPTGGGETQY
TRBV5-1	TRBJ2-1	ASSLAQGAWDEQF
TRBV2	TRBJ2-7	ASIEGDLGYEQY
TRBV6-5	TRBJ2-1	ASSYSSGEDEQF
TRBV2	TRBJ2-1	ASNGNEQF
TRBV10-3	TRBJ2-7	AIRGTGGEQY
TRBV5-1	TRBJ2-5	ASSWTVQETQY
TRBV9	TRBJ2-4	ASSVGQGSKY
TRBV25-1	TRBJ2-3	ASSDQESGTDTQY
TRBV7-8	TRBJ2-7	ASSLLFSYEQY
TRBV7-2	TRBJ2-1	ASSSIAGAYNEQF
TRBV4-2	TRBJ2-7	ASSPLGYSYEQY
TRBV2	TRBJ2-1	ASQVGRGDEQF
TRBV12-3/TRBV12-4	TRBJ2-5	ASSFRDEETQY
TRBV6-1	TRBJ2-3	ASSIPTREGTSDTQY
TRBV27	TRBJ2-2	ASSWTSGGGELF
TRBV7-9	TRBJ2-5	ASSPPWTGEETQY
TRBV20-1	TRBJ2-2	SARDSGLAGELF
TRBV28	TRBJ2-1	ASSLRRGEQF
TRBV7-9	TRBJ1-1	ASSPSVPEAF
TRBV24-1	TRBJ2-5	ATSGPGRETQY